This is a list of T cell receptor beta chains from one sample in a study of T cell responses to AZD1222 COVID-19 vaccine. TCRdb's copy holds only in-frame clones and misses some; the assay was immunoSEQ multiplex PCR. The sample gives 55,000 to 85,000 clones, around 84% of which show up once; 8% to 10% is in the top ten. Source: peripheral blood, taken on day 0 of AZD1222 vaccination. Receptor source: an adult in good health. CDR3s leave out the opening cysteine and the closing phenylalanine or tryptophan.

TRBJ2-1 | TRBV6-4 | ASSALHGGDEQF
TRBJ2-7 | TRBV6-2/TRBV6-3 | ASSHGAGSLAGSLD
TRBJ2-5 | TRBV7-9 | ASSLDPRLQETQY
TRBJ1-1 | TRBV5-3 | ARSAYRDMNTEAF
TRBJ2-7 | TRBV11-2 | ASSLNRAEQY
TRBJ2-7 | TRBV10-3 | AIGSGGAREQY
TRBJ1-5 | TRBV27 | ASSLLGDFNQPQH
TRBJ1-2 | TRBV29-1 | SVDTAPNYGYT
TRBJ2-1 | TRBV23-1 | ASSQSGSDNEQF
TRBJ1-3 | TRBV9 | ASSVGANSGNTIY
TRBJ2-7 | TRBV2 | ASSSSGSYEQY
TRBJ1-2 | TRBV12-3/TRBV12-4 | ASSLGGGYT
TRBJ1-3 | TRBV5-1 | ASSPERGGNTIY
TRBJ2-5 | TRBV6-5 | ASRTGASFQETQY
TRBJ1-4 | TRBV18 | ASSPPNNGNEKLF
TRBJ1-1 | TRBV6-2/TRBV6-3 | ASSYQAGTGGFVEAF
TRBJ2-3 | TRBV4-1 | ASSQANLVTTDTQY
TRBJ2-5 | TRBV5-8 | ASRYLLRGLGTQY
TRBJ1-1 | TRBV7-9 | ASSLDSHEAF
TRBJ1-4 | TRBV18 | ASSPGQGNEKLF
TRBJ2-5 | TRBV2 | ASSSGVGGGLETQY
TRBJ1-5 | TRBV20-1 | SASSGSGQPQH
TRBJ1-2 | TRBV3-1/TRBV3-2 | ASSPRSPNYGYT
TRBJ1-1 | TRBV15 | ATIHRGQNTEAF
TRBJ2-7 | TRBV29-1 | SVSTPREQY
TRBJ1-2 | TRBV7-9 | ASSPYSTADYGYT
TRBJ2-5 | TRBV9 | ASSGTEETQY
TRBJ2-5 | TRBV10-3 | AISERGRQETQY
TRBJ2-1 | TRBV4-1 | ASSQSAGYNEQF
TRBJ2-1 | TRBV4-3 | ASSQGTASYNEQF
TRBJ2-3 | TRBV18 | ASSPRGSLGTDTQY
TRBJ2-5 | TRBV7-8 | ASSLEGTQETQY
TRBJ2-7 | TRBV11-2 | ASSLGFRGAYEQY
TRBJ2-1 | TRBV6-5 | ASSSGGAKREQF
TRBJ2-1 | TRBV5-4 | ASSLRGVYHNEQF
TRBJ1-3 | TRBV6-6 | ASSYTGALSGNTIY
TRBJ1-6 | TRBV28 | ASSLTGGGFGNSPLH
TRBJ2-3 | TRBV4-3 | ASSTGPPGQDTQY
TRBJ2-5 | TRBV5-8 | ASSLGGKVGQETQY